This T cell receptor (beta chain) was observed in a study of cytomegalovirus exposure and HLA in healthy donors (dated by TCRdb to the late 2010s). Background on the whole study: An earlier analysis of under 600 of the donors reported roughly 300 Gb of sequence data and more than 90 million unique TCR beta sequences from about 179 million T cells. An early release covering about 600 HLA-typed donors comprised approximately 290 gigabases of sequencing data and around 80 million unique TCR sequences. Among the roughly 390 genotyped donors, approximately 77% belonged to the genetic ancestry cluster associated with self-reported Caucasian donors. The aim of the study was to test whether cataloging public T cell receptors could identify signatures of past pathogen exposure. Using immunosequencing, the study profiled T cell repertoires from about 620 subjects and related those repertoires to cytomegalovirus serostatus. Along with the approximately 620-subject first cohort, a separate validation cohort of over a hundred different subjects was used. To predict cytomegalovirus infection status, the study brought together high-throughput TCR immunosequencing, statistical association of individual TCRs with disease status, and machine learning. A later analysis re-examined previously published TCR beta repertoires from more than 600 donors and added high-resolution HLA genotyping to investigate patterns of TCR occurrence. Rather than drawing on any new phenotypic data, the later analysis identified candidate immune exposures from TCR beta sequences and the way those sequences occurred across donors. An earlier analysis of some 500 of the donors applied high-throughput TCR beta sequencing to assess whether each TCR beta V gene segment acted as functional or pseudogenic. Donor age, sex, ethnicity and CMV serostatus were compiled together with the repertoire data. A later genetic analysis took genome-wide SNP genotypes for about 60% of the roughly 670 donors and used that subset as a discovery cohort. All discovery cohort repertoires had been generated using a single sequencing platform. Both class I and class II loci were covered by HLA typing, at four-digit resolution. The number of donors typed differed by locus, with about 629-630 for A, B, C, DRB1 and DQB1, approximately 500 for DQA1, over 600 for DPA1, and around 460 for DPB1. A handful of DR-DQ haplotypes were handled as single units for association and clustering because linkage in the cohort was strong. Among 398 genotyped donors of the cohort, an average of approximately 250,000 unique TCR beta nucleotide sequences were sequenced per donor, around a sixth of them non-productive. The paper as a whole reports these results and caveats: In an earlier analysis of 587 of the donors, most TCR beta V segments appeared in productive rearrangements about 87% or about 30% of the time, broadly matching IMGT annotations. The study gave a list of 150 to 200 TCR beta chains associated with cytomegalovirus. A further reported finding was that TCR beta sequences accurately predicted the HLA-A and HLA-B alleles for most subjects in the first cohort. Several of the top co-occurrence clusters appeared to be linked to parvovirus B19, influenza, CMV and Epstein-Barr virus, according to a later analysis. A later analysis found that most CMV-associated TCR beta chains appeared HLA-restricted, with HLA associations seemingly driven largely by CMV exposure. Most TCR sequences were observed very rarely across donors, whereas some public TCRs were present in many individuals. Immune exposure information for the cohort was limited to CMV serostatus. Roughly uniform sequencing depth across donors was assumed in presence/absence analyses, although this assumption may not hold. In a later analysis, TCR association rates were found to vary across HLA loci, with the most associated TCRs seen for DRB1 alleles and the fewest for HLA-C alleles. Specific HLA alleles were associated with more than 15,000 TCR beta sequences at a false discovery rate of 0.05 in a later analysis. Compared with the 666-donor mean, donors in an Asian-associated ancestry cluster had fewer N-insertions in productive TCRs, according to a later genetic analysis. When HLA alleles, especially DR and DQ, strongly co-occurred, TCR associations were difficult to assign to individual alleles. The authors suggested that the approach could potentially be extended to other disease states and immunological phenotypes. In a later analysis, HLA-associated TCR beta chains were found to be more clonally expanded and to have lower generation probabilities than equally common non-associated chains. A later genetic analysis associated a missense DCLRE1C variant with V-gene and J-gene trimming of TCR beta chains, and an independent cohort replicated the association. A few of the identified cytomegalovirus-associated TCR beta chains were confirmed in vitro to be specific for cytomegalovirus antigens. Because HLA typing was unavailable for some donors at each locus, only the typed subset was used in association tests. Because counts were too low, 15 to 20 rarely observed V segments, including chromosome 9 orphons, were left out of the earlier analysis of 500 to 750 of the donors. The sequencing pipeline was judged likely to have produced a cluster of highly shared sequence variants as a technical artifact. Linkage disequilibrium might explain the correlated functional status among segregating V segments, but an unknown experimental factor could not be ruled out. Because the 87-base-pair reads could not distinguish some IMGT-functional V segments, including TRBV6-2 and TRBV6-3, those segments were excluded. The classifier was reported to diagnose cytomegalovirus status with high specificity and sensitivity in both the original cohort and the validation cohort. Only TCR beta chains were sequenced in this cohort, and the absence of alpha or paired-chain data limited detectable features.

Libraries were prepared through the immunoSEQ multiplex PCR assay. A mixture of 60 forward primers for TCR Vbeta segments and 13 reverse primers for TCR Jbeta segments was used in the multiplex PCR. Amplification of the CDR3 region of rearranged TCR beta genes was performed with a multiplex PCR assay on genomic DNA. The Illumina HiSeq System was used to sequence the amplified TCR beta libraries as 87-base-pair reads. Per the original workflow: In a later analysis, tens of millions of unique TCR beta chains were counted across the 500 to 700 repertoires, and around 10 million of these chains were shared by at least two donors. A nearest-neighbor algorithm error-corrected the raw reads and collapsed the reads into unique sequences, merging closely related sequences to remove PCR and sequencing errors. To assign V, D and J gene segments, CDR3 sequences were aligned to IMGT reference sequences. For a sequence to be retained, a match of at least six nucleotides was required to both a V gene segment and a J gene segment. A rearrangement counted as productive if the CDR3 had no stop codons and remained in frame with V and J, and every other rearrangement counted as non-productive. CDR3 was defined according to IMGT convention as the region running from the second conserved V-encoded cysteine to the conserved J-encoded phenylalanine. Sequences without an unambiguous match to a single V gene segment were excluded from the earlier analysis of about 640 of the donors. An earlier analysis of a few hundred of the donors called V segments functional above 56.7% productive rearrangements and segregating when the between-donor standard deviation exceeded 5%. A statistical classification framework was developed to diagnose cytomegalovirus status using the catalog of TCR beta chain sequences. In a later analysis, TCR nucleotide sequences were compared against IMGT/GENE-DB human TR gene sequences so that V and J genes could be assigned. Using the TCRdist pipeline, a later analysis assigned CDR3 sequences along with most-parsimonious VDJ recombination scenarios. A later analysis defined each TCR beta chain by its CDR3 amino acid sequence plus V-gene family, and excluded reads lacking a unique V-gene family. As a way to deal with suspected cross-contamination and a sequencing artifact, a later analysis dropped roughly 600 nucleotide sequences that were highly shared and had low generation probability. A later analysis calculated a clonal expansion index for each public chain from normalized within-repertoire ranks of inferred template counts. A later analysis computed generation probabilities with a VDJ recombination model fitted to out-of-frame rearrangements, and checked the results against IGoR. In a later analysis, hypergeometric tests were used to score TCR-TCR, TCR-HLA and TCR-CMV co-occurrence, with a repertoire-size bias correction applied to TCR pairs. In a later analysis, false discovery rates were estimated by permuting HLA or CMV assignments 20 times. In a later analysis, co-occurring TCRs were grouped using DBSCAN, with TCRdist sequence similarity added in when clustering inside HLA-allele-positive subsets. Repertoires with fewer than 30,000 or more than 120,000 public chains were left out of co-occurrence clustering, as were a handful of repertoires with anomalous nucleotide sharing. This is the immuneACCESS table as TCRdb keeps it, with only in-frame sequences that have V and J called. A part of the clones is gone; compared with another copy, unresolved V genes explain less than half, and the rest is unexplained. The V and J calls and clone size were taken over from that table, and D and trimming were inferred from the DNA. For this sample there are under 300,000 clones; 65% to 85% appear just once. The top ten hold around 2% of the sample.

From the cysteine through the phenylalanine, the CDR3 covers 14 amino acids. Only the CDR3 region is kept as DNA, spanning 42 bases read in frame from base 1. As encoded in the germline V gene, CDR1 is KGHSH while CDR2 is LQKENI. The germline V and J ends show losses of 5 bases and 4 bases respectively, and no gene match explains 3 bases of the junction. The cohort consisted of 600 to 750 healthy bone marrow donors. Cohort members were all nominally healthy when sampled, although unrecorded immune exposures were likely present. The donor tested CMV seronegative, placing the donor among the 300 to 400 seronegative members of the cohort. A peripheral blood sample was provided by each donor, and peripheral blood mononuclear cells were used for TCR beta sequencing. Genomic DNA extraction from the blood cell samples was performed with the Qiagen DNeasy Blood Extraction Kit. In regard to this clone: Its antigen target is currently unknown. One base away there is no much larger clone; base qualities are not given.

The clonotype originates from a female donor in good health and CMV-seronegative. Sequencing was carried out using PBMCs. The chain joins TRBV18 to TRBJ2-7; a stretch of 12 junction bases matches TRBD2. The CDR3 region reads CASSSTSGSYEQYF. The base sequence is TGTGCCAGCTCATCGACTAGCGGGAGTTACGAGCAGTACTTC. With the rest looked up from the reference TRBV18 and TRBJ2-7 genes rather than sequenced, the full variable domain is NAGVMQNPRHLVRRRGQEARLRCSPMKGHSHVYWYRQLPEEGLKFMVYLQKENIIDESGMPKERFSAEFPKEGPSILRIQQVVRGDSAAYFCASSSTSGSYEQYFGPGTRLTVT.